These 9 T cell receptor beta chains were sequenced from one sample in a study of T cells in Graves' hyperthyroidism and ophthalmopathy. Amplification yielded TCR beta CDR3 regions, with RNA transcripts as the source. The HTBI primer set was used in a first-round RT-PCR of the TCR CDR3. TCRdb analysed the multiplex PCR reads with MiXCR anew, one entry per CDR3 protein. Among roughly 150,000 distinct CDR3 sequences listed, about 9% were seen once. The specimen sequenced was blood. Every receptor here comes from a woman aged 18-29 years with Graves' hyperthyroidism that later progressed to Graves' ophthalmopathy.

This clonotype appeared a few times. V usage is TRBV4-2 and J usage is TRBJ2-3; 7 nucleotides line up with TRBD1. The length of the CDR3 is 15 residues. Losses at the gene ends were 4 bases for V and 2 bases for J; bases not matched to a gene: 6. Germline V gene sequence: CDR1 LGHNA, CDR2 YNFKEQ. CDR3 protein: CASSPRTGITDTQYF. The CDR3 DNA is TGTGCCAGCAGCCCCCGGACAGGTATCACAGATACGCAGTATTTT.

This clonotype was found many times. The V call is TRBV11-2, the J call TRBJ2-1, with 7 bases matching TRBD2. The J segment lost 7 bases and the V segment lost 5 bases, leaving 5 bases of the junction unmatched. The CDR3 spans 13 residues. Per the germline V gene, CDR1 is SGHAT and CDR2 is FQNNGV. DNA for the CDR3: TGTGCCAGCAGCCAGTTCGGGAGGAATGAGCAGTTCTTC. Encoded protein: CASSQFGRNEQFF.

This clonotype was seen ten or more times. The rearrangement uses TRBV5-1 and TRBJ1-2; no reliable D call. Germline V CDR1 and CDR2: SGHRS, YFSETQ. The CDR3 loop spans 15 amino acids. Deletions cut 0 bases from V and 8 bases from J, with 17 bases between. CDR3 sequence: CASSLVDFEAGGYTF. CDR3 sequence (DNA): TGCGCCAGCAGCTTGGTAGACTTCGAGGCTGGAGGCTACACCTTC.

This clonotype was counted at least ten times. This chain connects TRBV3-1 to TRBJ1-1; D is unresolved. This CDR3 has 13 residues. V was pared by 3 bases and J by 4 bases, with 9 bases between. From germline, CDR1 is LGHDT and CDR2 YNNKEL (reference sequence). CDR3 sequence: CASSHYVGTEAFF. Here the CDR3 DNA reads TGTGCCAGCAGCCACTATGTGGGCACTGAAGCTTTCTTT.

This clonotype occurred many times. The V gene is TRBV5-1, the J gene TRBJ2-7; D gene unclear. The germline V and J ends were trimmed by 3 bases and 0 bases, with 13 bases remaining between them. CDR3 length: 15 residues. Germline CDR1 reads SGHRS; CDR2 reads YFSETQ. CDR3 amino acids: CASSSITRSSYEQYF. In nucleotides, the CDR3 is TGCGCCAGCAGCTCTATAACCCGTAGCTCCTACGAGCAGTACTTC.

This clonotype came up many times. V is TRBV5-1 and J is TRBJ2-7; 7 nucleotides match TRBD1. Germline CDR1 SGHRS, CDR2 YFSETQ. V shed 0 bases and J 2 bases; nucleotides not matched to a gene: 2. This CDR3 is 14 amino acids long. CDR3 DNA: TGCGCCAGCAGCTTGGCCAGGGGGACCTACGAGCAGTACTTC. It specifies CASSLARGTYEQYF.

This clonotype was seen many times. V gene TRBV28 combines with J gene TRBJ2-7; D is perhaps TRBD2 (6 bases). V was pared by 3 bases and J by 6 bases, with 15 bases between. This CDR3 spans 14 amino acids. Germline V gene lookup returns CDR1 MDHEN and CDR2 SYDVKM. The CDR3 bases are TGTGCCAGCAGTTTTGGAGGGAGGTCTCTCGAGCAGTACTTC. It encodes CASSFGGRSLEQYF.

This clonotype was counted many times. The chain combines TRBV15 with TRBJ2-4, with D unclear. The CDR3 has 15 residues. Trimming removed 3 bases from V and 3 bases from J, with 12 bases in between. From germline, CDR1 is LNHNV and CDR2 YYDKDF (reference sequence). The CDR3 protein is CATSSALTFKNIQYF. CDR3 sequence (DNA): TGTGCCACCAGCAGCGCCCTTACTTTCAAAAACATTCAGTACTTC. The full variable domain, in which reference TRBV15 and TRBJ2-4 provide the parts outside the CDR3, is DAMVIQNPRYQVTQFGKPVTLSCSQTLNHNVMYWYQQKSSQAPKLLFHYYDKDFNNEADTPDNFQSRRPNTSFCFLDIRSPGLGDTAMYLCATSSALTFKNIQYFGAGTRLSVL.

With respect to this clonotype: This may stem from a read error, because a much larger clone lies one nucleotide away. The conserved closing phenylalanine or tryptophan is absent in this CDR3, likely reflecting a read error. The chain joins TRBV2 to TRBJ2-7; a weak D match, TRBD1 (5 bases). Germline-derived CDR1 and CDR2 are SNHLY and FYNNEI. V was pared by 4 bases and J by 2 bases, with 12 bases between. The CDR3 is 14 amino acids. The CDR3 reads CASSGVRVTYEQYL. Here the CDR3 DNA reads TGTGCCAGCAGTGGGGTCAGGGTTACCTACGAGCAGTACCTC.